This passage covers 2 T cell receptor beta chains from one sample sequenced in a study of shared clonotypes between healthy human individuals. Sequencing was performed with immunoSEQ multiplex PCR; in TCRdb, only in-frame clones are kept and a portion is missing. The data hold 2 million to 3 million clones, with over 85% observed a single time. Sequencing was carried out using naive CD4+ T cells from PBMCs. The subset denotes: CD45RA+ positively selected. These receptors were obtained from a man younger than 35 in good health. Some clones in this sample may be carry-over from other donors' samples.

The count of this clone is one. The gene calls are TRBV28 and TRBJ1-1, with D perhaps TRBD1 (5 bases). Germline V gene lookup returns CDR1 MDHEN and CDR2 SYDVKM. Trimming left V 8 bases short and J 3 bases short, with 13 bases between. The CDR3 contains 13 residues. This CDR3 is CASSWRGDTEAFF. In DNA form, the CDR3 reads TGTGCCAGCTCATGGCGGGGGGACACTGAAGCTTTCTTT.

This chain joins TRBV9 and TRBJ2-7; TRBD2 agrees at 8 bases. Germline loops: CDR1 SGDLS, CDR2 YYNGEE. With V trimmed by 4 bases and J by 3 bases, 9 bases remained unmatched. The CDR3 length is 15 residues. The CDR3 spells CASSPGGAFGYEQYF. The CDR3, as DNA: TGTGCCAGCAGCCCCGGGGGGGCGTTCGGCTACGAGCAGTACTTC.